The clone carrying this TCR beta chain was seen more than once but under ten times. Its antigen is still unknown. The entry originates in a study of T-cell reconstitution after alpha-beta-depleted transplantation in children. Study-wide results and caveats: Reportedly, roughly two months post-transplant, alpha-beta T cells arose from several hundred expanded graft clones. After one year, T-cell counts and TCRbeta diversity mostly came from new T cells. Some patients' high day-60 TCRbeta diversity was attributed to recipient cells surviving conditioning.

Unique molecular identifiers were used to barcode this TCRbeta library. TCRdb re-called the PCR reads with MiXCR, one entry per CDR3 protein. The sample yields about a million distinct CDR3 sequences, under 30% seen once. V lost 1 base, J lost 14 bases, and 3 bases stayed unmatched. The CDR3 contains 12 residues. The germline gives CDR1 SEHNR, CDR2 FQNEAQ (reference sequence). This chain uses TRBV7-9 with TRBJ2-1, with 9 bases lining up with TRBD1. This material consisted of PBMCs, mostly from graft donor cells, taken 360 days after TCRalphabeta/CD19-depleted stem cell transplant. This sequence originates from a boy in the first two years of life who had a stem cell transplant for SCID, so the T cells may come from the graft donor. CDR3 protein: CASSLEWTGEFF. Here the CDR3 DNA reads TGTGCCAGCAGCTTAGAGTGGACAGGGGAGTTCTTC.